A selection of T cell receptor beta chains follows, all from one sample in a study of T cell responses to AZD1222 COVID-19 vaccine. Data came from immunoSEQ multiplex PCR; TCRdb stores just in-frame clones and leaves some out. The table has about 94,000 clones, roughly 90% seen once. The sample consisted of peripheral blood, taken on day 0 of AZD1222 vaccination. All receptors derive from an adult in good health. The CDR3 runs from the conserved cysteine through the conserved F or W. A D gene is named only where the DNA matches it firmly. Not all rows give a size; the values are once, few, many and, for expanded clones, a class.

V	size	length	D	J	CDR3	DNA
TRBV19	-	13	TRBD1	TRBJ2-7	CASRGTGSNEQYF	TGTGCCAGTAGGGGGACAGGGAGTAACGAGCAGTACTTC
TRBV9	-	14	-	TRBJ1-1	CASSVSTFDTEAFF	TGTGCCAGCAGCGTCTCCACGTTTGACACTGAAGCTTTCTTT
TRBV6-4	few	15	-	TRBJ2-1	CASSDPKVLRVCLFF	TGTGCCAGCAGTGACCCGAAGGTCCTCCGGGTATGTCTGTTCTTC
TRBV3-1/TRBV3-2	once	16	-	TRBJ1-1	CASSQDHPGSNTEAFF	TGTGCCAGCAGCCAAGATCATCCGGGTTCCAACACTGAAGCTTTCTTT
TRBV30	-	13	TRBD1	TRBJ1-4	CAWKRQGLEKLFF	TGTGCCTGGAAGCGACAGGGCCTAGAAAAACTGTTTTTT
TRBV2	-	14	-	TRBJ2-7	CASCLDRRSYEQYF	TGTGCCAGCTGTCTAGACAGGAGGTCCTACGAGCAGTACTTC
TRBV2	-	14	TRBD1	TRBJ1-1	CASSEMRQGAEAFF	TGTGCCAGCAGTGAAATGAGGCAGGGGGCTGAAGCTTTCTTT
TRBV6-5	-	13	-	TRBJ1-2	CASSDRLLYGYTF	TGTGCCAGCAGCGACAGGCTACTCTATGGCTACACCTTC
TRBV2	-	15	-	TRBJ1-1	CASSRGQGGNTEAFF	TGTGCCAGCAGTCGAGGGCAGGGAGGGAACACTGAAGCTTTCTTT
TRBV28	-	15	TRBD1	TRBJ2-5	CASSLPTGGSETQYF	TGTGCCAGCAGTTTACCCACAGGGGGATCAGAGACCCAGTACTTC
TRBV19	-	16	TRBD1	TRBJ2-7	CASSIGQGLPPYEQYF	TGTGCCAGTAGTATTGGACAGGGGCTACCCCCCTACGAGCAGTACTTC
TRBV4-3	-	14	-	TRBJ2-7	CASSQEAGVYEQYF	TGCGCCAGCAGCCAAGAAGCAGGGGTCTACGAGCAGTACTTC
TRBV6-5	-	12	-	TRBJ1-2	CATTGGAYGYTF	TGTGCCACAACGGGGGGGGCCTATGGCTACACCTTC
TRBV7-3	-	16	-	TRBJ2-3	CASSSRSGVSTDTQYF	TGTGCCAGCAGCTCCCGTAGCGGAGTTAGCACAGATACGCAGTATTTT
TRBV23-1	-	11	TRBD2	TRBJ2-7	CASTPGGEQYF	TGCGCCAGCACCCCGGGGGGCGAGCAGTACTTC
TRBV5-1	-	15	TRBD2	TRBJ2-5	CASSSTPGGGETQYF	TGCGCCAGCAGCTCCACGCCGGGCGGGGGAGAGACCCAGTACTTC
TRBV6-2/TRBV6-3	-	15	TRBD2	TRBJ2-1	CASSPSGTPPNEQFF	TGTGCCAGCAGCCCCAGCGGGACCCCCCCCAATGAGCAGTTCTTC
TRBV24-1	-	17	TRBD2	TRBJ2-1	CATSERTSGGAYNEQFF	TGTGCCACCAGTGAGCGGACTAGCGGGGGCGCCTACAATGAGCAGTTCTTC
TRBV27	-	14	-	TRBJ2-1	CASSPRRGNGEQFF	TGTGCCAGCAGTCCGCGCCGCGGGAATGGTGAGCAGTTCTTC
TRBV19	-	14	-	TRBJ1-1	CASSIAPGGTEAFF	TGTGCCAGTAGTATAGCTCCCGGGGGGACTGAAGCTTTCTTT
TRBV5-8	-	11	-	TRBJ2-5	CASSFQETQYF	TGTGCCAGCAGCTTCCAAGAGACCCAGTACTTC
TRBV7-3	-	17	TRBD2	TRBJ2-3	CASSPGLAGLSTDTQYF	TGTGCCAGCAGCCCGGGACTAGCGGGGCTCAGCACAGATACGCAGTATTTT
TRBV28	few	13	-	TRBJ1-1	CASSLQGNTEAFF	TGTGCCAGCAGTTTACAGGGGAACACTGAAGCTTTCTTT
TRBV5-8	-	17	TRBD1	TRBJ1-4	CASRTGTGVTTHEKLFF	TGTGCCAGTCGTACCGGGACAGGGGTCACGACTCATGAAAAACTGTTTTTT
TRBV3-1/TRBV3-2	-	18	TRBD1	TRBJ1-3	CASSVLGTGSISGNTIYF	TGTGCCAGCAGCGTTTTGGGGACAGGGTCAATCTCTGGAAACACCATATATTTT
TRBV9	-	16	TRBD2	TRBJ2-2	CASSAGTSMVTGELFF	TGTGCCAGCAGTGCCGGGACTAGCATGGTTACGGGGGAGCTGTTTTTT
TRBV6-5	-	14	-	TRBJ2-6	CASSPRGRGNVLTF	TGTGCCAGCAGTCCGCGGGGGCGGGGCAACGTCCTGACTTTC
TRBV2	-	14	-	TRBJ1-5	CASKGQPEHQPQHF	TGTGCCAGCAAAGGACAGCCTGAACATCAGCCCCAGCATTTT
TRBV2	-	14	-	TRBJ1-4	CASSLGGGNEKLFF	TGTGCCAGCAGTCTCGGGGGGGGCAACGAAAAACTGTTTTTT
TRBV7-8	-	18	-	TRBJ2-3	CASSLGGGSRGLTDTQYF	TGTGCCAGCAGCTTAGGAGGGGGGAGTAGGGGACTCACAGATACGCAGTATTTT
TRBV5-1	-	15	TRBD1	TRBJ2-1	CASSLMGQGGNEQFF	TGCGCCAGCAGCTTGATGGGACAGGGAGGGAATGAGCAGTTCTTC
TRBV5-1	-	14	-	TRBJ1-6	CASSLTGSHSPLHF	TGCGCCAGCAGCTTGACAGGATCGCATTCACCCCTCCACTTT
TRBV21-1	-	16	-	TRBJ1-3	CASSKGDKSSGNTIYF	TGTGCCAGCAGCAAAGGAGACAAGTCCTCTGGAAACACCATATATTTT
TRBV6-5	once	14	TRBD1	TRBJ2-3	CASTTGASTDTQYF	TGTGCCAGTACGACAGGGGCTAGCACAGATACGCAGTATTTT
TRBV29-1	-	17	-	TRBJ2-6	CSVEIVRQRSGANVLTF	TGCAGCGTTGAAATCGTGCGCCAGAGATCTGGGGCCAACGTCCTGACTTTC
TRBV7-3	-	13	-	TRBJ2-7	CASSKGLSYEQYF	TGTGCCAGCAGCAAAGGCCTCTCCTACGAGCAGTACTTC
TRBV5-1	-	14	TRBD1	TRBJ1-1	CASSAWDRASEAFF	TGCGCCAGCAGCGCCTGGGACAGGGCATCTGAAGCTTTCTTT
TRBV5-4	few	16	TRBD2	TRBJ2-1	CASSHGTSGEYNEQFF	TGTGCCAGCAGCCATGGGACTAGCGGAGAGTACAATGAGCAGTTCTTC
TRBV6-5	-	13	TRBD1	TRBJ1-2	CASSPQGGFRYTF	TGTGCCAGCAGCCCACAGGGGGGTTTTCGGTACACCTTC
TRBV30	-	13	-	TRBJ1-1	CAWRLYRNTEAFF	TGTGCCTGGAGGTTATATAGGAACACTGAAGCTTTCTTT
TRBV5-4	-	13	-	TRBJ1-2	CASSLGSSRGYTF	TGTGCCAGCAGCTTGGGCAGTTCGAGGGGCTACACCTTC
TRBV28	-	11	-	TRBJ1-1	CASHLDTEAFF	TGTGCCAGCCATCTAGACACTGAAGCTTTCTTT
TRBV6-2/TRBV6-3	-	17	-	TRBJ1-5	CASSYSEGVGSNQPQHF	TGTGCCAGCAGTTACTCGGAGGGCGTGGGTAGCAATCAGCCCCAGCATTTT
TRBV20-1	few	15	-	TRBJ1-5	CSASGLGGGRQPQHF	TGCAGTGCTAGTGGGCTAGGCGGGGGAAGGCAGCCCCAGCATTTT